The present T cell receptor beta chain was sequenced within a study of blood T cell repertoires in COVID-19. Study background: T cells, B-cell-depleted T cells, or PBMCs provided the cDNA or gDNA that served as material.

This CDR3 region has 19 residues. CDR1 is MGHRA, CDR2 YSYEKL, per germline. Trimming cost V 0 bases and J 4 bases, with 22 bases left between them. The data were produced by immunoSEQ multiplex PCR, yet TCRdb's version contains in-frame clones alone and is incomplete. The data show more than 45,000 clones, approximately 91% seen once. This TCR was recovered from a human donor in a cohort sampled during active COVID-19. Material: peripheral blood. The rearrangement joins TRBV4-1 to TRBJ1-5; tentative D call: TRBD1 (6 bases). CDR3 region: CASSQERNRAGYRNQPQHF. The DNA for the CDR3 is TGCGCCAGCAGCCAAGAGCGTAACAGGGCAGGGTATAGGAATCAGCCCCAGCATTTT.